Below, 8 T cell receptor beta chains from the same sample are listed, as sequenced in a study of shared clonotypes between healthy human individuals (dated by TCRdb to 2019 to 2021). The method was the immunoSEQ multiplex PCR assay. The immuneACCESS repertoire file appears here via TCRdb, limited to in-frame rearrangements. These files lack a portion of the clones; in checked studies, under half of the deficit traces to unresolved V genes, and the cause of the others is not known. The sample table lists a few million clones, 95% of them with a count of one. The leading ten clones occupy roughly 0.13% of the sample. The sample was naive CD4+ T cells sorted from blood. The cell subset or site label, read with the paper, signifies: CD45RA+ positively selected. These receptors originate from a man younger than 30 in good health.

The CDR3 region has the DNA TGTGCCAGCAGAATAGCGGGAGGAAAAGAGACCCAGTACTTC. Protein product: CASRIAGGKETQYF. V gene TRBV6-6 combines with J gene TRBJ2-5; 10 positions match TRBD2. CDR1 is MNHNY, CDR2 SVGAGI, per germline (reference sequence). V trimming: 6 bases; J trimming: 3 bases; junction bases outside the gene matches: 4. This CDR3 is 14 amino acids long.

The chain recombines TRBV19 with TRBJ2-1; 9 bases match TRBD2. CDR1 is LNHDA and CDR2 is SQIVND in the germline V gene (reference sequence). CDR3 length equals 15 residues. V lost 4 bases and J lost 4; bases outside the gene matches: 5. CDR3 loop: CASSRTSEPYNEQFF. The CDR3 DNA follows: TGTGCCAGTAGTAGGACTAGCGAGCCATACAATGAGCAGTTCTTC. Full variable domain (outside the CDR3, taken from reference TRBV19 and TRBJ2-1): DGGITQSPKYLFRKEGQNVTLSCEQNLNHDAMYWYRQDPGQGLRLIYYSQIVNDFQKGDIAEGYSVSREKKESFPLTVTSAQKNPTAFYLCASSRTSEPYNEQFFGPGTRLTVL.

The gene calls are TRBV27 and TRBJ2-1, with 9 bases that match TRBD1. After removal of 7 bases from V and 4 bases from J, the junction contained 11 bases not matched to a gene. The CDR3 runs 16 residues. From germline, CDR1 is MNHEY and CDR2 SMNVEV (reference sequence). The CDR3, as DNA: TGTGCCAGCAAGGTATCCGTGACAGGGGGTTACAATGAGCAGTTCTTC. Its translation is CASKVSVTGGYNEQFF.

As DNA, the CDR3 is TGTGCCAGCTCAACGGACAAGGGACCGCGCCACACTGAAGCTTTCTTT. This translates into CASSTDKGPRHTEAFF. This chain joins TRBV18 and TRBJ1-1; the D gene is possibly TRBD1 (5 bases). The ends were cut back, 5 bases at V and 3 bases at J, with 19 bases in the middle. The CDR3 is 16 amino acids. In germline, CDR1 is KGHSH, CDR2 LQKENI.

This clone was found once. The chain recombines TRBV11-2 with TRBJ2-1; 12 positions match TRBD2. CDR3 length: 16 amino acids. The germline V gene has CDR1 SGHAT and CDR2 FQNNGV. V shed 5 bases and J 8 bases; nucleotides not matched to a gene: 10. CDR3 sequence reads: CASSKETSGGSDEQFF. CDR3 sequence (DNA): TGTGCCAGCAGCAAGGAGACTAGCGGGGGTTCGGATGAGCAGTTCTTC.

The rearrangement links TRBV6-7 to TRBJ1-2, with D possibly matching TRBD1 (5 bases). TRBV6-7 is an open reading frame whose function is uncertain. V lost 6 bases to trimming and J lost 9 bases, with 17 bases between them. The length of the CDR3 is 13 residues. The CDR3 spells CASSYLIRDRYTF. The CDR3, as DNA: TGTGCCAGCAGCTATTTAATCAGGGATCGCTACACCTTC.

The chain combines TRBV18 with TRBJ1-5; no firm D call. The germline gives CDR1 KGHSH, CDR2 LQKENI. The CDR3 totals 12 residues. V was shortened by 5 bases and J by 4 bases, with 6 bases between the two germline ends. The chain's CDR3 is CASSVNNQPQHF. In nucleotides, the CDR3 is TGTGCCAGCTCAGTCAATAATCAGCCCCAGCATTTT. The full variable domain, completed using reference TRBV18 and TRBJ1-5, is NAGVMQNPRHLVRRRGQEARLRCSPMKGHSHVYWYRQLPEEGLKFMVYLQKENIIDESGMPKERFSAEFPKEGPSILRIQQVVRGDSAAYFCASSVNNQPQHFGDGTRLSIL.

This clone was picked up one time. The chain carries TRBV5-4 and TRBJ1-1; the D gene is possibly TRBD1 (5 bases). V was cut by 4 bases and J by 2 bases, with 9 bases left in between. The germline V gene has CDR1 SGHNT and CDR2 YYREEE (reference sequence). This CDR3 is built from 13 residues. The CDR3 nucleotides read TGTGCCAGCAGCATCGACAGCAACACTGAAGCTTTCTTT. Translated: CASSIDSNTEAFF.